These T cell receptor beta chains were read from a single sample in a study of shared clonotypes between healthy human individuals. Produced via immunoSEQ multiplex PCR; TCRdb's table is partial and in-frame only. This sample has about 2.3 million clones, with over 85% found just once. The sequencing sample was made of naive CD4+ T cells from PBMCs. Receptors were obtained from a man between 18 and 35 years old in good health. Some clones in this sample may be carry-over from other donors' samples. Each CDR3 is given with its conserved first and last residue. D genes are given only for firm matches. Some rows have no size entry. The others give once, few or many, or a class for an expanded clone.

clone_size	j_call	d_call	v_call	cdr3_nt	cdr3_aa
.	TRBJ1-2	TRBD1	TRBV9	TGTGCCAGCAGCCCCCGGACAGGGGTGTCTGGCTACACCTTC	CASSPRTGVSGYTF
.	TRBJ2-7	TRBD2	TRBV11-3	TGTGCCAGCAGCTTAGATTCTTACGGGGCGGGGGACTACGAGCAGTACTTC	CASSLDSYGAGDYEQYF
once	TRBJ1-2	.	TRBV28	TGTGCCAGCAGTTTAAGGGCCTCGGATGGCTACACCTTC	CASSLRASDGYTF
.	TRBJ2-1	.	TRBV7-2	TGTGCCAGCAGCCCCGATGGAGGGCCCTACAATGAGCAGTTCTTC	CASSPDGGPYNEQFF
.	TRBJ2-7	.	TRBV7-9	TGTGCCAGCAGCTCCCCCTCCTACGAGCAGTACTTC	CASSSPSYEQYF
.	TRBJ2-1	.	TRBV18	TGTGCCAGCTCACCACCAGGGATAAATGAGCAGTTCTTC	CASSPPGINEQFF
.	TRBJ2-5	TRBD1	TRBV7-6	TGTGCCAGCAGCTTAGGAACAGGGGTCCCAGAGACCCAGTACTTC	CASSLGTGVPETQYF
.	TRBJ1-2	.	TRBV29-1	TGCAGCGCGCTTTGGGGGCCGGGGGATTTGAGTGGCTACACCTTC	CSALWGPGDLSGYTF
.	TRBJ2-1	.	TRBV5-1	TGCGCCAGCAGCTTGGCCCCTCCGGGAACAATCTACAATGAGCAGTTCTTC	CASSLAPPGTIYNEQFF
.	TRBJ2-7	TRBD1	TRBV7-3	TGTGCCAGCAGCTCAAAACGACAGGGGGCAATAGACGAGCAGTACTTC	CASSSKRQGAIDEQYF
.	TRBJ2-7	TRBD2	TRBV5-6	TGTGCCAGCAGCTTGTCGGTACGGCTAGCGGACTCCTACGAGCAGTACTTC	CASSLSVRLADSYEQYF
.	TRBJ2-5	TRBD1	TRBV6-5	TGTGCCAGCAGTTACCCGACAGGGGGCAGGGAGACCCAGTACTTC	CASSYPTGGRETQYF
.	TRBJ1-3	TRBD1	TRBV14	TGTGCCAGCAGCCTCGGGACAGGGGCTGGAAACACCATATATTTT	CASSLGTGAGNTIYF
.	TRBJ1-1	.	TRBV5-6	TGTGCCAGCAGCTTGGGAGGAGGGGCCAACACTGAAGCTTTCTTT	CASSLGGGANTEAFF
once	TRBJ1-1	TRBD1	TRBV25-1	TGTGCCAGCAGTGGACAGGGGAGGACTGAAGCTTTCTTT	CASSGQGRTEAFF
.	TRBJ1-2	.	TRBV7-2	TGTGCCAGCAGCTTAGCACCCAGAACCTATGGCTACACCTTC	CASSLAPRTYGYTF
.	TRBJ2-7	.	TRBV18	TGTGCCAGCTCACCGGAAGGACTTCACTACGAGCAGTACTTC	CASSPEGLHYEQYF
.	TRBJ2-1	TRBD1	TRBV2	TGTGCCAGCAGTTTAGGACAGGGCTCCTACAATGAGCAGTTCTTC	CASSLGQGSYNEQFF
.	TRBJ2-6	TRBD2	TRBV9	TGTGCCAGCAGCGAGGGAGGGGCCGGGGCCAACGTCCTGACTTTC	CASSEGGAGANVLTF
.	TRBJ2-3	TRBD2	TRBV5-1	TGCGCCAGCAGCTCGGGGGGGAACACAGATACGCAGTATTTT	CASSSGGNTDTQYF
.	TRBJ2-7	TRBD2	TRBV5-4	TGTGCCAGCACCAATTGGGGGGGGACCTACGAGCAGTACTTC	CASTNWGGTYEQYF
.	TRBJ2-1	TRBD1	TRBV5-6	TGTGCCAGCAGCTTCCGACAGGGACCCCTGCGAGAGCAGTTCTTC	CASSFRQGPLREQFF
.	TRBJ2-2	.	TRBV4-2	TGTGCCAGCAGCCGGGGGGCCAGCCGGCCGAACACCGGGGAGCTGTTTTTT	CASSRGASRPNTGELFF
once	TRBJ2-1	.	TRBV6-1	TGTGCCAGCACCTTTACACTAAGCTCCTACAATGAGCAGTTCTTC	CASTFTLSSYNEQFF
.	TRBJ1-3	.	TRBV28	TGTGCCAGCAGCTCCTCGGTCCCTTCTGGAAACACCATATATTTT	CASSSSVPSGNTIYF
.	TRBJ1-3	TRBD1	TRBV6-6	TGTGCCAGCAGCCGAATGACAGGGGGAAAAGGAAACACCATATATTTT	CASSRMTGGKGNTIYF
once	TRBJ2-1	.	TRBV18	TGTGCCAGCTCAGCACCCTCCTACAATGAGCAGTTCTTC	CASSAPSYNEQFF
.	TRBJ1-1	.	TRBV6-6	TGTGCCAGCAGTTACTCAGGAGGGAGGGCTTTCTTT	CASSYSGGRAFF
.	TRBJ1-1	.	TRBV28	TGTGCCAGCAGTTTAGGGGCAGTGAACACTGAAGCTTTCTTT	CASSLGAVNTEAFF
.	TRBJ2-7	.	TRBV27	TGTGCCAGCAGTCCCCTTTTGTGGGAGGAGCAGTACTTC	CASSPLLWEEQYF
once	TRBJ2-1	.	TRBV11-3	TGTGCCAGCAGCTTAGGGACTACTCCCTACAATGAGCAGTTCTTC	CASSLGTTPYNEQFF
once	TRBJ2-3	.	TRBV7-8	TGTGCCAGCAGCCGTCGGGGTGGGGCGGAAACCACAGATACGCAGTATTTT	CASSRRGGAETTDTQYF
.	TRBJ2-1	.	TRBV7-3	TGTGCCAGCAGCTTAGGGGCTAGCTCCTACAATGAGCAGTTCTTC	CASSLGASSYNEQFF
.	TRBJ2-6	.	TRBV28	TGTGCCAGCAGTTTAATACACCTTCTATCCCCTTCTGGGGCCAACGTCCTGACTTTC	CASSLIHLLSPSGANVLTF
.	TRBJ1-5	.	TRBV30	TGTGCCTGGGCCATCCCCGGAGTCTTGCCCCAGCATTTT	CAWAIPGVLPQHF
once	TRBJ2-3	.	TRBV28	TGTGCCAGCAGTCAAACCGGGCGGTTATCCAGAGGGCAGTATTTT	CASSQTGRLSRGQYF
.	TRBJ2-1	.	TRBV7-3	TGTGCCAGCAGCTTCAACGCCGCCGTCGTGGGTGAGCAGTTCTTC	CASSFNAAVVGEQFF
.	TRBJ1-1	.	TRBV5-3	TGTGCCAGAAGACTGGGCAGGTTGGCTTTCTTT	CARRLGRLAFF
.	TRBJ1-5	.	TRBV19	TGTGCCAGTACCTCCTATCGAGCGGTAGGGCAGCCCCAGCATTTT	CASTSYRAVGQPQHF
once	TRBJ2-3	.	TRBV10-3	TGTGCCATCAGTGGGACTACTGACACAGATACGCAGTATTTT	CAISGTTDTDTQYF
.	TRBJ2-1	.	TRBV11-3	TGTGCCAGCAGCTTAGATCCAGGAGGTGGCAATGAGCAGTTCTTC	CASSLDPGGGNEQFF
.	TRBJ1-5	.	TRBV28	TGTGCCAGCAGTTGGCCCAGGGAAAGCGCGGAGCCCCAGCATTTT	CASSWPRESAEPQHF
.	TRBJ1-3	.	TRBV15	TGTGCCACCAGCAGGACGGGCCAGCCGCACTCTGGAAACACCATATATTTT	CATSRTGQPHSGNTIYF
.	TRBJ1-4	.	TRBV5-1	TGCGCCAGCAGCCCCCTCTTCGGGGCTAATGAAAAACTGTTTTTT	CASSPLFGANEKLFF
.	TRBJ2-3	TRBD2	TRBV4-3	TGCGCCAGCAGCCAAGATCCTAGCGGGGGGGCAGATACGCAGTATTTT	CASSQDPSGGADTQYF
.	TRBJ2-2	.	TRBV4-3	TGCGCCAGCAGCCAAGACTGGAGCAAGCTCTTTAACACCGGGGAGCTGTTTTTT	CASSQDWSKLFNTGELFF
few	TRBJ1-5	TRBD1	TRBV19	TGTGCCAGTAGTCGTGGGAATGTTGCAGGGGGCTCTCGGCCCCAGCATTTT	CASSRGNVAGGSRPQHF